Listed below are T cell receptor beta chains from one sample, sequenced in a study of molecular identifiers for immune sequencing clone quantification. TCRdb processed the PCR reads anew with MiXCR; each CDR3 protein has one entry. This sample has approximately 36,000 distinct CDR3 sequences, with 15% to 20% found just once. Sequenced sample: naive CD8+ T cells from blood, with Jurkat cell RNA spiked in. The receptor set was obtained from a human donor in good health. Some libraries in this study had Jurkat cell RNA spiked in. The CDR3 runs from the conserved cysteine through the conserved F or W. D genes are given only for firm matches. Expanded clones get a size class; other rows say once, few or many, or leave the size out.

j_gene,v_gene,abundance,d_gene,CDR3aa,CDR3nt
TRBJ2-3,TRBV6-2/TRBV6-3,many,NA,CASSYRGSSDTQYF,TGTGCCAGCAGTTACCGAGGGAGTTCAGATACGCAGTATTTT
TRBJ1-2,TRBV7-9,many,NA,CASSHRGYGYTF,TGTGCCAGCAGCCACCGTGGATATGGCTACACCTTC
TRBJ2-5,TRBV18,NA,TRBD2,CASSLLAGGEETQYF,TGTGCCAGCTCACTTTTAGCGGGAGGAGAAGAGACCCAGTACTTC
TRBJ2-7,TRBV29-1,many,NA,CSVDAGTTYEQYF,TGCAGCGTTGACGCCGGTACCACCTACGAGCAGTACTTC
TRBJ2-7,TRBV7-2,many,NA,CASSQGVIQPSYEQYF,TGTGCCAGCAGCCAAGGAGTTATCCAACCATCATACGAGCAGTACTTC
TRBJ2-7,TRBV6-5,many,NA,CASSVRSSRQVHYEQYF,TGTGCCAGCAGTGTCCGGAGTTCGCGACAGGTTCACTACGAGCAGTACTTC
TRBJ2-5,TRBV12-3/TRBV12-4,many,NA,CASSSGVAEETQYF,TGTGCCAGCAGTTCGGGGGTGGCTGAAGAGACCCAGTACTTC
TRBJ2-5,TRBV19,many,NA,CASSIAGGTLETQYF,TGTGCCAGTAGTATAGCCGGAGGGACTCTCGAGACCCAGTACTTC
TRBJ2-7,TRBV13,few,TRBD1,CASSPRDRGAYEQYF,TGTGCCAGCAGCCCCCGGGACAGGGGGGCCTACGAGCAGTACTTC
TRBJ2-1,TRBV28,many,TRBD2,CASSTGGHGNEQFF,TGTGCCAGCAGTACGGGGGGGCATGGGAATGAGCAGTTCTTC
TRBJ1-4,TRBV6-2/TRBV6-3,many,NA,CASSVSSGEKLFF,TGTGCCAGCAGTGTCTCGAGTGGGGAAAAACTGTTTTTT
TRBJ2-3,TRBV11-2,many,TRBD1,CASSEQGAMRGSTDTQYF,TGTGCCAGCAGCGAGCAGGGGGCAATGCGGGGTAGCACAGATACGCAGTATTTT
TRBJ2-2,TRBV29-1,few,NA,CSVEGASNTGELFF,TGCAGCGTTGAAGGGGCCTCGAACACCGGGGAGCTGTTTTTT
TRBJ2-1,TRBV29-1,many,NA,CSVVLARNEQFF,TGCAGCGTTGTGTTAGCGAGGAATGAGCAGTTCTTC
TRBJ2-1,TRBV3-1,NA,NA,CASSQAAGTNYNEQFF,TGTGCCAGCAGCCAAGCCGCCGGGACGAATTACAATGAGCAGTTCTTC
TRBJ2-2,TRBV29-1,many,TRBD2,CSVILAGAGGELFF,TGCAGCGTGATACTAGCGGGAGCGGGCGGGGAGCTGTTTTTT
TRBJ2-3,TRBV11-2,few,NA,CASSPWDTQYF,TGTGCCAGCAGCCCCTGGGATACGCAGTATTTT
TRBJ1-2,TRBV5-1,many,NA,CASRTDSYGYTF,TGCGCCAGCAGAACGGACAGCTATGGCTACACCTTC
TRBJ2-1,TRBV4-1,once,NA,CASSQVVGNEQFF,TGCGCCAGCAGCCAAGTCGTCGGCAATGAGCAGTTCTTC
TRBJ2-7,TRBV7-2,many,NA,CASSFSRRGNEQYF,TGTGCCAGCAGCTTCTCACGCCGGGGCAACGAGCAGTACTTC